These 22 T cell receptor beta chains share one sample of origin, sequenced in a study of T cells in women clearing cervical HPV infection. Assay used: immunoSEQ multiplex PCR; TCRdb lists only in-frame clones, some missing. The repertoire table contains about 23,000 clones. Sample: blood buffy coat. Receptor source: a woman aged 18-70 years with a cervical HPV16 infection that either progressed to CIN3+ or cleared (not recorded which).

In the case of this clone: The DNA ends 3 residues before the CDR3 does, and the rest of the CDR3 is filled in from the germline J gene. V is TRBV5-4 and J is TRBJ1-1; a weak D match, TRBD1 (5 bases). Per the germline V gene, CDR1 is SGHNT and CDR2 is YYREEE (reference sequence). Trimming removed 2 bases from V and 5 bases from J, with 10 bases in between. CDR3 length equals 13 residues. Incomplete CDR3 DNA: TGTGCCAGCAGCTTAAGGGGAGGGACTGAA. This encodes CASSLRGGTE. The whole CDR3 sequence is CASSLRGGTEAFF.

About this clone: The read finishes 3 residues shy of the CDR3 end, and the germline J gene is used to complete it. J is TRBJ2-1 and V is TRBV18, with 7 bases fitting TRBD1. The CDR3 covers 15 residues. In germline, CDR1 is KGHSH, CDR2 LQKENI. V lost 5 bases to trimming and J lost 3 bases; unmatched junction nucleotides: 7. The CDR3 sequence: CASSSRQGIYNEQFF. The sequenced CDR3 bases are TGTGCCAGCTCATCTAGACAGGGAATCTACAATGAG.

Incomplete CDR3 DNA: TGCGCCAGCAGCGGGGGACAGGTTGATGAAAAA. Translated, it gives CASSGGQVDEK. The whole CDR3 sequence is CASSGGQVDEKLFF. This rearrangement joins TRBV5-1 to TRBJ1-4; 8 bases fit TRBD1. The read stops 3 residues short of the end of the CDR3; the missing end is completed from the germline J gene. This CDR3 has 14 amino acids. Germline V gives CDR1 SGHRS, CDR2 YFSETQ. V trimming: 4 bases; J trimming: 6 bases; junction bases outside the gene matches: 5.

The CDR3 DNA, read in part, is TGTGCCAGTATCCCCGGGACAGGGGGCGGC. Translation: CASIPGTGGG. The whole CDR3 protein is CASIPGTGGGYTF. The chain joins TRBV19 to TRBJ1-2; 12 nucleotides line up with TRBD1. With the read ending 3 residues before the CDR3 end, the germline J gene is used to fill in that end. Germline V CDR1 and CDR2: LNHDA, SQIVND (reference sequence). The CDR3 totals 13 residues.

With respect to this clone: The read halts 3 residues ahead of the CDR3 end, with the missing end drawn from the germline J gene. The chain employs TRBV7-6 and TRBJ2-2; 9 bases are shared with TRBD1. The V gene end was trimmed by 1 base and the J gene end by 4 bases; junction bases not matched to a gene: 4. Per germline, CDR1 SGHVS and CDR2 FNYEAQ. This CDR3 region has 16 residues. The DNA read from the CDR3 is TGTGCCAGCAGCTTAGAGACAGGGGGTCCCACCGGGGAG. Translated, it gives CASSLETGGPTGE. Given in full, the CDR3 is CASSLETGGPTGELFF.

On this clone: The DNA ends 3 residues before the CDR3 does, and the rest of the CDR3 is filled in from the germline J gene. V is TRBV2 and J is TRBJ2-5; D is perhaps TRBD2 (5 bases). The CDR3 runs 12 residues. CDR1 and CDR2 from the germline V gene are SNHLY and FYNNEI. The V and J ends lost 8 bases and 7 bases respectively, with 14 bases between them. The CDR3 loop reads CASVSSFRTQYF. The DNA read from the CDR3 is TGTGCCAGCGTATCTAGCTTCCGGACC.

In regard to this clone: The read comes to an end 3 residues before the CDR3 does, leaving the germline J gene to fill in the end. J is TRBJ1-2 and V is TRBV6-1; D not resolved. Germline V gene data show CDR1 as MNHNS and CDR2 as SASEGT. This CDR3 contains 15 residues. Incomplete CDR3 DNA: TGTGCCAGCAGTGATGACCCGGAGGGTATTTTCGGC. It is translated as CASSDDPEGIFG. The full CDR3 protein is CASSDDPEGIFGYTF.

The covered CDR3 bases are TGTGCCAGCAGCTTAGCTTACTCAGCGGGAGGGAGGCCC. Translated: CASSLAYSAGGRP. The CDR3, in full, reads CASSLAYSAGGRPQHF. V and J are TRBV7-2 and TRBJ1-5; D call uncertain. The read finishes 3 residues shy of the CDR3 end, and the germline J gene is used to complete it. The CDR3 is made up of 16 amino acids. Germline-derived CDR1 and CDR2 are SGHTA and FQGNSA. Trimming took off 0 bases at V and 9 bases at J, with 18 bases between the two ends.

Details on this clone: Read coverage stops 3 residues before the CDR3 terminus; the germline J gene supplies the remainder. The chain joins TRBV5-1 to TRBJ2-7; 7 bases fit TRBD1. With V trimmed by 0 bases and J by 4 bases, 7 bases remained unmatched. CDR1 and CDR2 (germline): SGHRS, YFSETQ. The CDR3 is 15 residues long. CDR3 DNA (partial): TGCGCCAGCAGCTTGGGAGGACAGGCGGCATACGAG. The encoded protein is CASSLGGQAAYE. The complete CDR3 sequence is CASSLGGQAAYEQYF.

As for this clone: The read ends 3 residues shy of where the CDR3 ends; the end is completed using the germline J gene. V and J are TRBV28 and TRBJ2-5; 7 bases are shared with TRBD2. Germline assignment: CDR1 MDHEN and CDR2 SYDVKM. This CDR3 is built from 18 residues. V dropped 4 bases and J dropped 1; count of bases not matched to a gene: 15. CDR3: CASSSGPAGFMFQETQYF. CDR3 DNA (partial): TGTGCCAGCAGTTCGGGCCCAGCGGGGTTCATGTTCCAAGAGACC.

Incomplete CDR3 DNA: TGTGCCAGCAGCTTAGTTCGGTCCTTTTTCCAATCCTACGAG. It codes for CASSLVRSFFQSYE. The whole CDR3 region reads CASSLVRSFFQSYEQYF. This sequence joins TRBV7-3 and TRBJ2-7; D is unclear. The CDR3 is cut off 3 residues early in the read; its end comes from the germline J gene. Per the germline V gene, CDR1 is SGHTA and CDR2 is FQGTGA. Trimming removed 2 bases at V and 1 base at J, with 18 bases between. This CDR3 has 17 residues.

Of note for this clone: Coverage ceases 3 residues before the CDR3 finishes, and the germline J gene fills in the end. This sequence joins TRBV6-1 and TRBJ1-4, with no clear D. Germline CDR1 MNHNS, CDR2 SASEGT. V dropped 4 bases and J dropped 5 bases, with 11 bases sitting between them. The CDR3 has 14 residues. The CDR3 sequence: CASSGAPANEKLFF. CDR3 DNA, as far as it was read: TGTGCCAGCAGTGGGGCACCTGCGAATGAAAAA.

The CDR3 DNA, read in part, is TGCAGTGCCTATCGACTGAAGTTGGATGGC. Its protein is CSAYRLKLDG. The CDR3 as a whole reads CSAYRLKLDGYTF. The V call is TRBV20-1, the J call TRBJ1-2, with unresolved D. Read coverage stops 3 residues before the CDR3 terminus; the germline J gene supplies the remainder. The CDR3 consists of 13 residues. The germline V gene encodes CDR1 DFQATT and CDR2 SNEGSKA (reference sequence). With 6 bases removed from V and 6 bases from J, the gap between germline ends came to 17 bases.

CDR3 DNA, as far as it was read: TGTGCCAGCAGCGTGGACCTAAACACTGAA. Translated: CASSVDLNTE. The whole CDR3 protein is CASSVDLNTEAFF. This chain connects TRBV5-6 to TRBJ1-1; D gene ambiguous. Read data end 3 residues before the CDR3 end; the end is taken from the germline J gene. Trimming cost V 4 bases and J 2 bases, with 9 bases left between them. The length of the CDR3 is 13 residues. Germline V gene sequence: CDR1 SGHDT, CDR2 YYEEEE.

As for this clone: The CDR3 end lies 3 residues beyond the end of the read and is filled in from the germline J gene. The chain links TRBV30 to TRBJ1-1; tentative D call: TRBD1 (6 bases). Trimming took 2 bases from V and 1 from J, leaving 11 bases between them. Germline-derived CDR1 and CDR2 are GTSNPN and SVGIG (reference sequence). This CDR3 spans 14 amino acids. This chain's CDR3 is CAWSSWTENTEAFF. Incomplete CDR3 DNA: TGTGCCTGGAGTTCCTGGACAGAGAACACTGAA.

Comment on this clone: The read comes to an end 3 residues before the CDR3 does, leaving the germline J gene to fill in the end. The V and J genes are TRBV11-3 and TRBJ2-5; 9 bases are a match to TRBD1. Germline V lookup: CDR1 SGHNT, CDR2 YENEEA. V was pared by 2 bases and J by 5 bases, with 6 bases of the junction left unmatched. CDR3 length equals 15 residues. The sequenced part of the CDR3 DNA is TGTGCCAGCAGCTTAAATAGGGGACAGGGTGAGACC. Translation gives CASSLNRGQGET. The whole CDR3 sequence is CASSLNRGQGETQYF.

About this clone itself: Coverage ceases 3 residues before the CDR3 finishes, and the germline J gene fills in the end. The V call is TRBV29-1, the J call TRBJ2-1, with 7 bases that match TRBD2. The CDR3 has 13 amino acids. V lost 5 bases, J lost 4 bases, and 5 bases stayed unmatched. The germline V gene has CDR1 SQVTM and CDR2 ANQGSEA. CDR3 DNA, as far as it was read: TGCAGCGTTAGGGCTAGCGGTTACAATGAG. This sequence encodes CSVRASGYNE. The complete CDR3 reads CSVRASGYNEQFF.

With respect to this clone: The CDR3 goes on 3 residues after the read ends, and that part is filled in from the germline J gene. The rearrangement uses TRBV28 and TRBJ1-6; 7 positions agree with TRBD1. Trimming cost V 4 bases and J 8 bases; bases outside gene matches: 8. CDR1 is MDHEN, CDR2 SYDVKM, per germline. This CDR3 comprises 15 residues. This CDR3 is CASSSQTGFDSPLHF. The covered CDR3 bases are TGTGCCAGCAGTTCCCAGACAGGGTTCGATTCACCC.

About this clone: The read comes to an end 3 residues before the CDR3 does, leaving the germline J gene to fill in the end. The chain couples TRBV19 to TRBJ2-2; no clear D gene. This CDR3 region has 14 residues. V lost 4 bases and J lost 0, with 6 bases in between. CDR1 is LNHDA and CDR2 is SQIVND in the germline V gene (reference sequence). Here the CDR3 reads CASSTTSNTGELFF. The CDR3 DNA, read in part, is TGTGCCAGTAGTACCACATCGAACACCGGGGAG.

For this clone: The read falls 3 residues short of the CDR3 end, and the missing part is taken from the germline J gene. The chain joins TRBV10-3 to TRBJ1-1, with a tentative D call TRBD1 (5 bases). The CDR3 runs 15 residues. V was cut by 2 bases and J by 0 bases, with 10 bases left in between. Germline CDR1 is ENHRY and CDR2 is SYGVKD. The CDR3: CAISEIQAMNTEAFF. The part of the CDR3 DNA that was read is TGTGCCATCAGTGAGATACAGGCTATGAACACTGAA.

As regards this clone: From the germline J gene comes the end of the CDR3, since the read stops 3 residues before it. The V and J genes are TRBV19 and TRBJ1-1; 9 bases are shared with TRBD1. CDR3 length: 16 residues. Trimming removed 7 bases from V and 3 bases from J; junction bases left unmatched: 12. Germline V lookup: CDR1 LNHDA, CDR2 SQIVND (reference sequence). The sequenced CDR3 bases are TGTGCCAGTAAAAAAGGGACAGGGCTGTTGCACACTGAA. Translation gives CASKKGTGLLHTE. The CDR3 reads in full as CASKKGTGLLHTEAFF.

The CDR3 region is CAISEYRGAETQYF. CDR3 DNA, as far as it was read: TGTGCCATCAGTGAGTACAGGGGTGCGGAGACC. This chain joins TRBV10-3 and TRBJ2-5; 7 bases match TRBD1. The read gets to within 3 residues of the CDR3 end, and the germline J gene fills in the rest. CDR1 ENHRY and CDR2 SYGVKD come from the germline V gene. Trimming took 1 base from V and 5 from J; bases not matched to a gene: 4. This CDR3 comprises 14 residues.